The source of this TCR beta chain is a study of T cell changes during pregnancy in multiple sclerosis. The table came from immunoSEQ multiplex PCR; TCRdb's copy has only in-frame clones and leaves some out. Among nearly 110,000 clones listed, about 90% were seen once. Deletions cut 3 bases from V and 3 bases from J, with 15 bases between. The germline V gene has CDR1 LNHNV and CDR2 YYDKDF (reference sequence). The CDR3 contains 16 residues. The V gene is TRBV15, the J gene TRBJ2-1; D gene unclear. The sample in question was peripheral blood, obtained before pregnancy. This sequence originates from a female donor with multiple sclerosis, enrolled in a pregnancy study. The CDR3 sequence is CATSSAAVVLYNEQFF. CDR3 nucleotides: TGTGCCACCAGCAGTGCGGCGGTCGTCCTCTACAATGAGCAGTTCTTC.